The 27 T cell receptor beta chains given below trace back to one sample, sequenced in a study of Graves' ophthalmopathy and Graves' hyperthyroidism. Scientists amplified the TCR beta CDR3 regions from RNA transcripts. A first-round RT-PCR used HTBI primers, followed by a second-round multiplex PCR. TCRdb re-analysed the multiplex PCR reads in MiXCR, keeping a single row per CDR3 protein. The table lists over 650,000 distinct CDR3 sequences, about 38% of them singletons. Material: peripheral blood. The receptors were sampled from an adult man with Graves' ophthalmopathy.

This clonotype has ten or more counts. This chain links TRBV2 with TRBJ2-7; 7 bases map to TRBD2. Trimming at V came to 7 bases and at J to 2 bases, leaving 5 bases not matched to a gene. CDR1 and CDR2 from the germline V gene are SNHLY and FYNNEI. The length of the CDR3 is 13 residues. As DNA, the CDR3 is TGTGCCAGCAAGTGGGAGGGGACCTACGAGCAGTACTTC. Translating it yields CASKWEGTYEQYF.

The chain is built from TRBV29-1 and TRBJ2-1; 9 positions agree with TRBD1. The CDR3 extends over 14 amino acids. The J segment lost 3 bases and the V segment lost 4 bases, leaving 4 bases of the junction unmatched. Germline V gene data show CDR1 as SQVTM and CDR2 as ANQGSEA. The DNA for the CDR3 is TGCAGCGTTGTCCGACAGGGGGACTACAATGAGCAGTTCTTC. It codes for CSVVRQGDYNEQFF.

The chain employs TRBV7-2 and TRBJ1-5; D possibly corresponds to TRBD1 (5 bases). V lost 2 bases to trimming and J lost 11 bases, with 13 bases between them. The CDR3 totals 13 residues. Germline V CDR1 and CDR2: SGHTA, FQGNSA. CDR3 region: CASSLPGRETQHF. The CDR3 nucleotides are TGTGCCAGCAGCTTACCAGGGAGAGAGACCCAGCATTTT.

This clonotype was seen repeatedly, ten times or more. The chain has TRBV6-5 and TRBJ2-7, with 7 bases fitting TRBD1. V was pared by 6 bases and J by 1 base, with 0 bases of the junction left unmatched. The CDR3 covers 12 residues. Germline CDR1 is MNHEY and CDR2 is SVGAGI. CDR3 in DNA: TGTGCCAGCAGGACAGGGTCCTACGAGCAGTACTTC. This encodes CASRTGSYEQYF.

The chain links TRBV2 to TRBJ1-4; 8 bases agree with TRBD1. The CDR3 contains 14 residues. V was clipped by 1 base and J by 8 bases; unmatched bases: 3. Germline V gene lookup returns CDR1 SNHLY and CDR2 FYNNEI. The CDR3 sequence is CASSEGRDREKLFF. The DNA for the CDR3 is TGTGCCAGCAGTGAAGGACGGGACAGGGAAAAACTGTTTTTT.

This CDR3 is CAVGRTGGLFF. CDR3 in DNA: TGTGCCGTGGGAAGGACAGGGGGACTGTTTTTT. This chain links TRBV10-3 with TRBJ1-4; TRBD1 aligns across 10 bases. Losses at the gene ends were 11 bases for V and 13 bases for J; bases not matched to a gene: 7. The CDR3 is 11 amino acids. Per germline, CDR1 ENHRY and CDR2 SYGVKD.

The V call is TRBV10-3, the J call TRBJ2-5; D is possibly TRBD2 (7 bases). V lost 0 bases and J lost 5, with 16 bases in between. Per the germline V gene, CDR1 is ENHRY and CDR2 is SYGVKD. This CDR3 has 16 amino acids. The CDR3 loop reads CAISESKGGRRETQYF. The CDR3 DNA is TGTGCCATCAGTGAGTCCAAGGGGGGGCGACGGGAGACCCAGTACTTC.

Remarks on this clonotype: This may be a read error, as it is one base from a much larger clone. V usage is TRBV20-1 and J usage is TRBJ1-1; D remains unclear. Germline loops: CDR1 DFQATT, CDR2 SNEGSKA (reference sequence). This CDR3 region has 12 residues. The CDR3 here is CSARVPGSEASF. In DNA form, the CDR3 reads TGCAGTGCTAGAGTCCCAGGATCTGAAGCTTCCTTT.

This clonotype showed up just a few times. J is TRBJ2-7 and V is TRBV4-3; D possibly corresponds to TRBD1 (6 bases). The CDR3 is made up of 14 amino acids. The germline CDR1 and CDR2 sequences are LGHNA and YSLEER. The germline V and J ends were trimmed by 0 bases and 6 bases, with 12 bases remaining between them. CDR3 nucleotide sequence: TGCGCCAGCAGCCAAGACAGGGGCCAGGGCGAGCAGTACTTC. Translating gives CASSQDRGQGEQYF.

This CDR3 reads CASSRITANTGELFF. The CDR3 DNA is TGTGCCAGCAGCCGTATAACAGCGAACACCGGGGAGCTGTTTTTT. The gene calls are TRBV7-9 and TRBJ2-2; D not resolved. Germline CDR1 and CDR2: SEHNR and FQNEAQ (reference sequence). The CDR3 extends over 15 amino acids. V gave up 5 bases and J gave up 0 bases, with 10 bases separating them.

This chain connects TRBV6-1 to TRBJ1-2; no definite D call. Trimming removed 2 bases from V and 4 bases from J, with 11 bases in between. From germline, CDR1 is MNHNS and CDR2 SASEGT. This CDR3 contains 14 residues. DNA of the CDR3: TGTGCCAGCAGTGAATCGGTGCCAGTCTATGGCTACACCTTC. This sequence encodes CASSESVPVYGYTF.

As regards this clonotype: A much larger clone differs by one base, so this may be a read error. The CDR3 DNA follows: TGTGCCATCCGGACAGGGAACCATGGCTACACCTTC. Translation: CAIRTGNHGYTF. This chain joins TRBV6-6 and TRBJ1-2; 8 bases are a match to TRBD1. The CDR3 is 12 residues long. Germline V CDR1 and CDR2: MNHNY, SVGAGI (reference sequence). Trimming at V came to 10 bases and at J to 6 bases, leaving 7 bases not matched to a gene.

Ten or more counts support this clonotype. The chain has TRBV16 and TRBJ1-2, with D perhaps TRBD1 (5 bases). Between the trimmed V and J ends, which lost 8 bases and 1 base, there was a span of 20 bases. The germline V gene encodes CDR1 KGHSY and CDR2 FQNENV. The CDR3 has 16 residues. The CDR3 protein is CASAPIRRGGNYGYTF. The CDR3 DNA sequence: TGTGCCAGCGCACCGATACGGAGGGGAGGTAACTATGGCTACACCTTC.

This clonotype was recorded a few times. V usage is TRBV7-2 and J usage is TRBJ1-2, with 9 bases that match TRBD1. CDR3 length equals 17 residues. Germline values: CDR1 SGHTA, CDR2 FQGNSA. J gave up 8 bases and V 2 bases, and 15 bases lay outside the gene matches. The CDR3 DNA reads TGTGCCAGCAGCTTAATTCTCCCTGGACAGGGGATGGTGGGCTACACCTTC. It translates to CASSLILPGQGMVGYTF.

This clonotype came up many times. The V and J genes are TRBV12-3 or TRBV12-4 and TRBJ2-5, with 7 bases lining up with TRBD1. V lost 5 bases, J lost 3 bases, and 6 bases stayed unmatched. The CDR3 totals 14 residues. CDR3 bases: TGTGCCAGCAGTCTGGGACAGTTCGAAGAGACCCAGTACTTC. Protein sequence: CASSLGQFEETQYF.

V is TRBV11-1 and J is TRBJ2-7; D remains ambiguous. The CDR3 covers 14 residues. From germline, CDR1 is SGHAT and CDR2 FQDESV (reference sequence). V was clipped by 5 bases and J by 2 bases, with 13 bases between them. The CDR3 DNA reads TGTGCCAGCAGCGTACAAGTAGCAACCTACGAGCAGTACTTC. It codes for CASSVQVATYEQYF.

This clonotype has ten or more counts. This sequence joins TRBV7-2 and TRBJ1-1; 8 bases map to TRBD1. The CDR3 extends over 16 amino acids. Looked up from germline, CDR1 is SGHTA and CDR2 is FQGNSA. The ends lost 6 bases at V and 0 bases at J; junction bases unmatched: 9. The CDR3 spells CASRGGQGGLNTEAFF. In DNA form, the CDR3 reads TGTGCCAGCAGGGGAGGACAGGGAGGGCTGAACACTGAAGCTTTCTTT.

This clonotype was found a few times. The V and J genes are TRBV20-1 and TRBJ2-7, with TRBD2 as a possible D gene (6 bases). CDR1 DFQATT and CDR2 SNEGSKA come from the germline V gene (reference sequence). With 1 base removed from V and 3 bases from J, the gap between germline ends came to 13 bases. The CDR3 has 14 residues. CDR3 sequence: CSARALRDFYEQYF. In DNA form, the CDR3 reads TGCAGTGCTAGAGCCCTCCGGGACTTCTACGAGCAGTACTTC.

The chain carries TRBV10-3 and TRBJ2-7; 14 bases match TRBD2. The V and J ends lost 10 bases and 1 base, in that order; junction bases with no gene match: 9. The CDR3 length is 16 residues. Germline CDR1 is ENHRY and CDR2 is SYGVKD. Here the CDR3 reads CATRPGLAGVSYEQYF. The CDR3 coding sequence is TGTGCCACCCGCCCGGGACTAGCGGGAGTTTCCTACGAGCAGTACTTC.

This clonotype was counted between two and nine times. This sequence joins TRBV7-3 and TRBJ2-5; TRBD1 might be the D (5 bases). The CDR3 runs 15 residues. The V end was cut by 5 bases, the J end by 5 bases, with 18 bases between. Per germline, CDR1 SGHTA and CDR2 FQGTGA. CDR3 loop: CASSQSPGIWETQYF. In DNA form, the CDR3 reads TGTGCCAGCAGCCAATCCCCAGGGATTTGGGAGACCCAGTACTTC.

This clonotype was seen at least ten times. This rearrangement joins TRBV2 to TRBJ1-4, with D perhaps matching TRBD1 (5 bases). The CDR3 runs to 14 residues. The germline CDR1 and CDR2 sequences are SNHLY and FYNNEI. The V and J ends lost 9 bases and 1 base respectively, with 12 bases between them. The CDR3 loop reads CASNMGGTNEKLFF. CDR3 DNA: TGTGCCAGTAACATGGGGGGAACTAATGAAAAACTGTTTTTT.

The V gene is TRBV12-3 or TRBV12-4, the J gene TRBJ2-2; no firm D call. The CDR3 contains 12 residues. Deletions cut 6 bases from V and 7 bases from J, with 9 bases between. CDR3 sequence: CASSISRGELFF. The CDR3 nucleotides are TGTGCCAGCAGCATTAGCCGCGGGGAGCTGTTTTTT.

V usage is TRBV20-1 and J usage is TRBJ2-7; D gene unclear. The germline V gene encodes CDR1 DFQATT and CDR2 SNEGSKA (reference sequence). V was clipped by 0 bases and J by 4 bases, with 10 bases between them. The CDR3 consists of 13 residues. CDR3 DNA: TGCAGTGCTAGAGACCCTACTTATTACGAGCAGTACTTC. This translates into CSARDPTYYEQYF.

This chain joins TRBV25-1 and TRBJ2-5; 9 positions match TRBD2. Trimming cost V 4 bases and J 4 bases; bases outside gene matches: 10. Looked up from germline, CDR1 is MGHDK and CDR2 is SYGVNS. The CDR3 sequence is 16 residues long. In nucleotides, the CDR3 is TGTGCCAGCAGTGCCCGACTATCAGCGGGAGGAGAGACCCAGTACTTC. Protein sequence: CASSARLSAGGETQYF.

A few counts support this clonotype. The chain combines TRBV25-1 with TRBJ1-4; D might be TRBD1 (6 bases). The CDR3 is 13 amino acids. The germline V and J ends were trimmed by 5 bases and 8 bases, with 12 bases remaining between them. Germline V gene data show CDR1 as MGHDK and CDR2 as SYGVNS. The CDR3 nucleotides read TGTGCCAGCAGTAAGGGACATCCGGAAAAACTGTTTTTT. Translating it yields CASSKGHPEKLFF.

This clonotype was seen at least ten times. V usage is TRBV7-9 and J usage is TRBJ2-5; D is undetermined. The germline V gene has CDR1 SEHNR and CDR2 FQNEAQ (reference sequence). The CDR3 contains 13 residues. The V end was cut by 1 base, the J end by 5 bases, with 8 bases between. The CDR3 is CASSLDPVETQYF. CDR3 bases: TGTGCCAGCAGCTTAGACCCCGTTGAGACCCAGTACTTC.

This clonotype was recorded a few times. This rearrangement joins TRBV6-1 to TRBJ1-5, with TRBD1 as a possible D gene (5 bases). Germline CDR1 is MNHNS and CDR2 is SASEGT. Trimming stripped 6 bases from V and 0 bases from J, with 21 bases between. The CDR3 is 18 amino acids. The CDR3 protein is CASRPFGGGRASNQPQHF. The DNA for the CDR3 is TGTGCCAGCAGACCCTTCGGGGGGGGACGCGCTAGCAATCAGCCCCAGCATTTT.